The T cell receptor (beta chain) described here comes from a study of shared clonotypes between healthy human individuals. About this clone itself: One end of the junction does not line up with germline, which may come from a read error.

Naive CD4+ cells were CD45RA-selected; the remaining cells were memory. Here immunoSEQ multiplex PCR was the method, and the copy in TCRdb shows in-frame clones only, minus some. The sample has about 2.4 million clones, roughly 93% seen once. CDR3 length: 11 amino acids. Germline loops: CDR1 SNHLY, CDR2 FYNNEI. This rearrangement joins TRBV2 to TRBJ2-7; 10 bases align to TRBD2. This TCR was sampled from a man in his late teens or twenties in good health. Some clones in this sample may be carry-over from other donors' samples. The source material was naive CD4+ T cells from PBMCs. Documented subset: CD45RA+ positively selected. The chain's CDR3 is CASSVLAGTGF. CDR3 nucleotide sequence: TGTGCCAGCAGCGTACTAGCGGGGACGGGATTC.